This T cell receptor beta chain is drawn from a study of blood T cell repertoires in COVID-19. Assay: immunoSEQ multiplex PCR; the TCRdb copy retains only in-frame clones and omits some. Here the sample spans about 520,000 clones, roughly 85% being singletons. Germline V gene lookup returns CDR1 LNHNV and CDR2 YYDKDF (reference sequence). V gave up 4 bases and J gave up 3 bases; unmatched junction bases: 6. This CDR3 contains 16 residues. This sequence originates from a human donor in a cohort sampled during active COVID-19. The gene calls are TRBV15 and TRBJ2-3; 11 positions agree with TRBD2. Material for sequencing was peripheral blood. This chain's CDR3 is CATSKRTSGSTDTQYF. CDR3 bases: TGTGCCACCAGCAAACGGACTAGCGGGTCAACAGATACGCAGTATTTT.